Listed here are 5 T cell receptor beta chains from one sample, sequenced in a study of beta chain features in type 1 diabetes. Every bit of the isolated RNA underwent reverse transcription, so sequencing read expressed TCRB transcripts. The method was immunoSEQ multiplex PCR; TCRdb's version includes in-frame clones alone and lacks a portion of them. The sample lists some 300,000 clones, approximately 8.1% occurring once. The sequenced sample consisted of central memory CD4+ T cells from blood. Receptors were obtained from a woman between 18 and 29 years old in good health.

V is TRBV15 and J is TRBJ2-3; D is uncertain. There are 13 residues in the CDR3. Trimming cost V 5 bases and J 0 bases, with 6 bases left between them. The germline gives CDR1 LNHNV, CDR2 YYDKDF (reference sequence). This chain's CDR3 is CATSVLSTDTQYF. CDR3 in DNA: TGTGCCACCAGCGTCTTAAGCACAGATACGCAGTATTTT.

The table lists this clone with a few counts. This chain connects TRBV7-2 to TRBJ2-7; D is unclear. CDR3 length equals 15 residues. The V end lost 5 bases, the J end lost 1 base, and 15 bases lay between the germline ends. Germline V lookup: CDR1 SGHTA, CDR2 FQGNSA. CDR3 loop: CASSQDYSVSYEQYF. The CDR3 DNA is TGTGCCAGCAGCCAAGATTACAGTGTTTCCTACGAGCAGTACTTC.

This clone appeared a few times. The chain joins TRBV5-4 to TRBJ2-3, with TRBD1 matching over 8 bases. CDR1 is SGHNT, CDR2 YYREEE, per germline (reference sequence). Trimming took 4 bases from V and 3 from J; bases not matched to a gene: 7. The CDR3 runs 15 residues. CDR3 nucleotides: TGTGCCAGCAGCACCCGGACAGGGAGGACAGATACGCAGTATTTT. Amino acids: CASSTRTGRTDTQYF. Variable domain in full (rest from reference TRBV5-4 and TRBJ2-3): ETGVTQSPTHLIKTRGQQVTLRCSSQSGHNTVSWYQQALGQGPQFIFQYYREEENGRGNFPPRFSGLQFPNYSSELNVNALELDDSALYLCASSTRTGRTDTQYFGPGTRLTVL.

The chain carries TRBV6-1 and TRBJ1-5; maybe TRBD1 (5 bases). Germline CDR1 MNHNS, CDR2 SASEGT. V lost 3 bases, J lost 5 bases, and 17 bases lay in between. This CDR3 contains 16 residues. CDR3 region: CASSDLARGLDQPQHF. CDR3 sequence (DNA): TGTGCCAGCAGTGACCTTGCTCGGGGGTTGGATCAGCCCCAGCATTTT.

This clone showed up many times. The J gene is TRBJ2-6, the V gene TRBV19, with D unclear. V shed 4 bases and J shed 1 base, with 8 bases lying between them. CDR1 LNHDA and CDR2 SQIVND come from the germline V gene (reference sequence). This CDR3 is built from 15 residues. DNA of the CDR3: TGTGCCAGTAGTACCCGCGGTTCTGGGGCCAACGTCCTGACTTTC. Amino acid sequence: CASSTRGSGANVLTF. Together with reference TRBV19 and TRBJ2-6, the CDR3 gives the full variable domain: DGGITQSPKYLFRKEGQNVTLSCEQNLNHDAMYWYRQDPGQGLRLIYYSQIVNDFQKGDIAEGYSVSREKKESFPLTVTSAQKNPTAFYLCASSTRGSGANVLTFGAGSRLTVL.